The clone carrying this T cell receptor beta chain came up many times. Its target is not known. Amplified TCR beta CDR3 regions derived from RNA transcripts. The HTBI primer set served for first-round RT-PCR of the TCR CDR3. From the multiplex PCR reads, TCRdb called clonotypes with MiXCR, one entry per CDR3 protein. The table records 500,000 to 600,000 distinct CDR3 sequences, around 15% of them present only once. The V gene's germline CDR1 is SNHLY and CDR2 FYNNEI. Trimming pared 6 bases from V and 3 bases from J, leaving 15 bases between. CDR3 length: 14 residues. The data belong to a study of T cells in Graves' hyperthyroidism and ophthalmopathy. Study-wide points: Among thyroid clonotypes expanded above 0.001, most also appeared in blood. Ophthalmopathy stood apart from stable hyperthyroidism in a 13 V-J model.

From roughly 9.2 ml of fresh peripheral blood, PBMCs were isolated. The chain carries TRBV2 and TRBJ2-7; TRBD1 might be the D (5 bases). The material sequenced was blood. The TCR originated in a woman younger than 30 with Graves' hyperthyroidism. The CDR3 DNA sequence: TGTGCCAGCAGGTGGGAAGTCAGGGTCTACGAGCAGTACTTC. As protein: CASRWEVRVYEQYF.